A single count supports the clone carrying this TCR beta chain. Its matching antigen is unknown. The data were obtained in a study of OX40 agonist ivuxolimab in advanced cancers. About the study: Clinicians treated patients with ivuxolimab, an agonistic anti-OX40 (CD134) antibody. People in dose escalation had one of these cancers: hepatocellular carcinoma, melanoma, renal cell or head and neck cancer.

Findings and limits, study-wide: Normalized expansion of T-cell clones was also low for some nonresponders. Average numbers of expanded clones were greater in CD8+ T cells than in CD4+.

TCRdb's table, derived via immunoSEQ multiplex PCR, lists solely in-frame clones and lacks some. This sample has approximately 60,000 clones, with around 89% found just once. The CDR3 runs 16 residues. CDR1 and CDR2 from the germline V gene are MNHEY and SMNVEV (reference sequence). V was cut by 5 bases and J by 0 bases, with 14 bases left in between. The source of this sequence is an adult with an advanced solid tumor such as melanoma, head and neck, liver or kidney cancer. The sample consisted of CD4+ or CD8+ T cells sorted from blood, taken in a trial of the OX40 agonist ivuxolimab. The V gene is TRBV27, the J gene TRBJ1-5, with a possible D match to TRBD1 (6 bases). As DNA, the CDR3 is TGTGCCAGCAGTCCCCGGACAGAATATAGCAATCAGCCCCAGCATTTT. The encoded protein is CASSPRTEYSNQPQHF.